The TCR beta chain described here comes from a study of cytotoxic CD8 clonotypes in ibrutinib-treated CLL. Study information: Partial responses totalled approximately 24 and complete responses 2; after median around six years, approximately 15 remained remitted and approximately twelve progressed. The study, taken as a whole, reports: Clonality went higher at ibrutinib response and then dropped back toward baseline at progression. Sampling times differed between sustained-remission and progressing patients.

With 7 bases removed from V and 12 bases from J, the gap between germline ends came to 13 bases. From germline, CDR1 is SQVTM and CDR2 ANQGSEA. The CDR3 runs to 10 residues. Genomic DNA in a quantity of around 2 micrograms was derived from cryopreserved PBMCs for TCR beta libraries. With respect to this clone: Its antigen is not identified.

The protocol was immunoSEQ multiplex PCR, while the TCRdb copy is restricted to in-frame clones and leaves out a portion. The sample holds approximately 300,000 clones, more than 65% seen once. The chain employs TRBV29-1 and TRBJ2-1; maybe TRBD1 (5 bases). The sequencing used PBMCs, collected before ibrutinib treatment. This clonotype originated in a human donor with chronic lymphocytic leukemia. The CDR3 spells CSATGVAQFF. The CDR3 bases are TGCAGCGCTACAGGAGTGGCGCAGTTCTTC.